The 9 T cell receptor beta chains below were found in one sample sequenced in a study of early T cells in non-severe SARS-CoV-2 infection. MiXCR, applied by TCRdb to the 5' RACE reads, yields one record per CDR3 protein. The repertoire consists of 60,000 to 65,000 distinct CDR3 sequences, with around an eighth occurring once and the leading ten covering less than 4.5%. The sequenced material came from whole blood. The receptors shown here come from an adult who was a healthcare worker with PCR-confirmed SARS-CoV-2 infection or an uninfected control (not recorded which).

This clonotype was counted many times. This sequence joins TRBV7-2 and TRBJ2-2; D uncertain. V lost 5 bases to trimming and J lost 6 bases, with 13 bases between them. CDR1 and CDR2 (germline): SGHTA, FQGNSA. The CDR3 totals 14 residues. The CDR3, as DNA: TGTGCCAGCAGCATCGGCGTGGCGGCCGGGGAGCTGTTTTTT. It specifies CASSIGVAAGELFF.

The rearrangement links TRBV3-1 to TRBJ2-2, with 9 bases matching TRBD2. This CDR3 region has 15 residues. Germline V gene lookup returns CDR1 LGHDT and CDR2 YNNKEL (reference sequence). The V and J ends lost 0 bases and 5 bases, in that order; junction bases with no gene match: 1. The CDR3 DNA reads TGTGCCAGCAGCCAAGACAGCGGGAGGACCGGGGAGCTGTTTTTT. This sequence encodes CASSQDSGRTGELFF.

This rearrangement joins TRBV29-1 to TRBJ1-2; D is uncertain. This CDR3 is 12 amino acids long. V was cut by 0 bases and J by 6 bases, with 8 bases left in between. The germline CDR1 and CDR2 sequences are SQVTM and ANQGSEA. CDR3 coding DNA: TGCAGCGTTGAAGATCCTGGGGATGGCTACACCTTC. Encoded protein: CSVEDPGDGYTF.

This clonotype was detected only a few times. The V call is TRBV29-1, the J call TRBJ2-5, with 7 nucleotides matching TRBD1. Trimming at V came to 8 bases and at J to 5 bases, leaving 11 bases not matched to a gene. Germline V gene sequence: CDR1 SQVTM, CDR2 ANQGSEA. The CDR3 contains 13 residues. CDR3 amino acids: CSLRGRVSETQYF. In nucleotides, the CDR3 is TGCAGCCTCAGGGGGAGAGTGAGTGAGACCCAGTACTTC.

This clonotype appeared many times. The chain couples TRBV10-2 to TRBJ2-1; D gene unclear. V was clipped by 3 bases and J by 7 bases, with 7 bases between them. The CDR3 totals 12 residues. CDR1 and CDR2 from the germline V gene are WSHSY and SAAADI. CDR3 amino acids: CASSEFMNEQFF. CDR3 DNA: TGCGCCAGCAGTGAATTCATGAATGAGCAGTTCTTC.

This clonotype came up many times. The chain combines TRBV12-3 or TRBV12-4 with TRBJ2-3; D is ambiguous. Trimming took 2 bases from V and 6 from J, leaving 12 bases between them. The CDR3 has 14 residues. The CDR3 region has the DNA TGTGCCAGCAGTTTACGGTCCGAGGCGGATACGCAGTATTTT. It encodes CASSLRSEADTQYF.

This clonotype was found many times. The V call is TRBV7-9, the J call TRBJ2-5, with D perhaps being TRBD1 or TRBD2 (5 bases each). V was clipped by 3 bases and J by 2 bases, with 7 bases between them. CDR3 length equals 13 residues. CDR1 and CDR2 from the germline V gene are SEHNR and FQNEAQ (reference sequence). CDR3: CASSLGPQETQYF. The CDR3 DNA reads TGTGCCAGCAGCTTGGGACCTCAAGAGACCCAGTACTTC.

The chain has TRBV15 and TRBJ2-5; 7 bases map to TRBD2. Germline V gene data show CDR1 as LNHNV and CDR2 as YYDKDF (reference sequence). This CDR3 is built from 16 residues. The V segment lost 0 bases and the J segment 7 bases; nucleotides outside the gene matches: 11. In nucleotides, the CDR3 is TGTGCCACCAGCAGAGAAAGTACTACAGCGGGGTGGACCCAGTACTTC. Translating gives CATSRESTTAGWTQYF.

The chain couples TRBV3-1 to TRBJ2-1; 13 bases are shared with TRBD2. Unmatched junction bases numbered 13, after V lost 4 bases and J lost 7 bases. Germline CDR1 LGHDT, CDR2 YNNKEL (reference sequence). CDR3 length equals 18 residues. This chain's CDR3 is CASSRGLAGVGLENEQFF. CDR3 DNA: TGTGCCAGCAGCCGCGGACTAGCGGGGGTAGGTTTGGAAAATGAGCAGTTCTTC.